Each of the 6 T cell receptor beta chains below was sequenced from the same sample in a study of shared clonotypes between healthy human individuals. Some clones are missing from TCRdb's copy, which holds only in-frame ones; the method was immunoSEQ multiplex PCR. Among 1,500,000 or so clones, approximately 98.5% were seen once, and the ten largest hold about 0.35%. The sequencing input was naive CD4+ T cells sorted from blood. Subset defined: CD45RA+ positively selected. All receptors come from a man aged 30-40 years in good health.

The CDR3 here is CAIRTEGTTYEQYF. The CDR3, as DNA: TGTGCCATCAGAACAGAAGGAACAACCTACGAGCAGTACTTC. The chain uses TRBV10-3 and TRBJ2-7; no reliable D call. V lost 6 bases and J lost 2, with 14 bases in between. The CDR3 runs to 14 residues. Per the germline V gene, CDR1 is ENHRY and CDR2 is SYGVKD.

The chain carries TRBV7-9 and TRBJ2-7; D is perhaps TRBD2 (6 bases). V lost 1 base and J 0 bases, leaving 7 bases between the germline ends. Per the germline V gene, CDR1 is SEHNR and CDR2 is FQNEAQ (reference sequence). The length of the CDR3 is 14 residues. The CDR3 sequence is CASSLVADSYEQYF. CDR3 bases: TGTGCCAGCAGCTTAGTAGCGGACTCCTACGAGCAGTACTTC.

The V and J genes are TRBV5-4 and TRBJ2-7; TRBD1 might be the D (6 bases). Between the trimmed V and J ends, which lost 2 bases and 3 bases, there was a span of 12 bases. CDR1 is SGHNT, CDR2 YYREEE, per germline (reference sequence). This CDR3 has 14 residues. The chain's CDR3 is CASSLGTLGYEQYF. CDR3 in DNA: TGTGCCAGCAGCTTAGGGACACTTGGCTACGAGCAGTACTTC.

This clone was counted once. The V and J genes are TRBV5-4 and TRBJ2-7; 7 bases align to TRBD1. This CDR3 has 15 amino acids. Germline V gene lookup returns CDR1 SGHNT and CDR2 YYREEE (reference sequence). J gave up 5 bases and V 0 bases, and 8 bases lay outside the gene matches. In nucleotides, the CDR3 is TGTGCCAGCAGCTTGGCATCGAGAGGGGGCGACGAGCAGTACTTC. Its protein is CASSLASRGGDEQYF.

The V and J genes are TRBV19 and TRBJ2-5; the match to TRBD1 covers 9 bases. The germline gives CDR1 LNHDA, CDR2 SQIVND (reference sequence). With 6 bases clipped from V and 5 bases from J, the junction kept 10 bases outside the gene matches. CDR3 length equals 15 residues. The CDR3 nucleotides read TGTGCCAGTAGGGGGACAGGGAATCTTTTGGAGACCCAGTACTTC. Protein product: CASRGTGNLLETQYF. Using reference TRBV19 and TRBJ2-5 for the parts outside the CDR3, the full variable domain is DGGITQSPKYLFRKEGQNVTLSCEQNLNHDAMYWYRQDPGQGLRLIYYSQIVNDFQKGDIAEGYSVSREKKESFPLTVTSAQKNPTAFYLCASRGTGNLLETQYFGPGTRLLVL.

To note about this clone: Different DNA sequences within this sample yield the same CDR3. The chain employs TRBV9 and TRBJ2-3; D ambiguous. This CDR3 is built from 14 residues. With 4 bases removed from V and 0 bases from J, the gap between germline ends came to 9 bases. Germline V gives CDR1 SGDLS, CDR2 YYNGEE. The CDR3: CASSLAASTDTQYF. In DNA form, the CDR3 reads TGTGCCAGCAGCCTCGCGGCTAGCACAGATACGCAGTATTTT.